What follows are 32 T cell receptor beta chains derived from one specimen sequenced in a study of regulatory T cells in long-lasting Graves disease. Time point given: persistent/refractory GD, antithyroid drugs over 5 years with positive TRAb. Generation of the TCR library employed RNA extracted from PBMCs. Sequencing libraries for TCR beta were prepared with iRepertoire HTBI primers and Arm-PCR of CDR3 regions. TCRdb re-derived calls from the multiplex PCR reads in MiXCR, one entry per CDR3 protein. The sample includes 360,000 or so distinct CDR3 sequences, roughly 24% of them seen just once. This specimen was peripheral blood mononuclear cells (PBMCs), taken when the disease was refractory, from a patient treated with antithyroid drugs. These receptors were obtained from a woman aged 40 to 55 with Graves disease.

This clonotype was picked up many times. V is TRBV20-1 and J is TRBJ1-2, with D possibly being TRBD1 (5 bases). Germline CDR1 DFQATT, CDR2 SNEGSKA (reference sequence). Trimming shortened V by 6 bases and J by 8 bases, and 13 bases separated the two germline ends. There are 11 residues in the CDR3. For the CDR3, the DNA is TGCAGTGCAGGCCAGGGCATGGGCTACACCTTC. It is translated as CSAGQGMGYTF.

This clonotype showed up many times. V usage is TRBV28 and J usage is TRBJ2-2; TRBD2 matches at 14 bases. J lost 4 bases, V lost 6 bases, and 16 bases had no gene match. Germline values: CDR1 MDHEN, CDR2 SYDVKM. The CDR3 has 20 residues. CDR3 in DNA: TGTGCCAGCAGCCATTTAAGACTAGCGGGAGGGATTGTGGGCACCGGGGAGCTGTTTTTT. Its translation is CASSHLRLAGGIVGTGELFF.

This clonotype was counted ten times or more. The gene calls are TRBV28 and TRBJ2-7, with D tentatively TRBD1 or TRBD2 (5 bases each). Germline V lookup: CDR1 MDHEN, CDR2 SYDVKM. Between the trimmed V and J ends, which lost 3 bases and 6 bases, there was a span of 18 bases. This CDR3 contains 15 residues. The CDR3 sequence is CASSLPSPGHAEQYF. Here the CDR3 DNA reads TGTGCCAGCAGTTTGCCCAGCCCGGGGCACGCCGAGCAGTACTTC.

This clonotype was detected ten times or more. This chain uses TRBV12-3 or TRBV12-4 with TRBJ1-1; tentatively, D is TRBD1 (6 bases). V was trimmed by 5 bases and J by 4 bases, leaving 11 bases between them. The CDR3 spans 13 residues. CDR3 sequence (DNA): TGTGCCAGCAGTCCAGGGGTGCCCACTGAAGCTTTCTTT. This codes for CASSPGVPTEAFF.

At least ten counts were recorded for this clonotype. The rearrangement uses TRBV20-1 and TRBJ1-2, with 8 bases identical to TRBD1. There are 14 residues in the CDR3. Germline CDR1 reads DFQATT; CDR2 reads SNEGSKA (reference sequence). The V gene end was trimmed by 3 bases and the J gene end by 4 bases; junction bases not matched to a gene: 7. CDR3 bases: TGCAGTGCTAGTCAGGGGGCCAAAGGCTATGGCTACACCTTC. This sequence encodes CSASQGAKGYGYTF.

Many counts were recorded for this clonotype. This sequence joins TRBV6-2 or TRBV6-3 and TRBJ1-2; perhaps TRBD1 as D (5 bases). The CDR3 contains 16 residues. CDR1 and CDR2 (germline): MNHEY, SVGEGT. V lost 0 bases and J lost 3, with 14 bases in between. In DNA form, the CDR3 reads TGTGCCAGCAGTTACTCCCTCGGGGGAAAGGACTATGGCTACACCTTC. Translating gives CASSYSLGGKDYGYTF.

The chain uses TRBV2 and TRBJ2-1; TRBD2 agrees at 11 bases. The CDR3 consists of 17 residues. In germline, CDR1 is SNHLY, CDR2 FYNNEI. Losses at the gene ends were 6 bases for V and 9 bases for J; bases not matched to a gene: 16. CDR3 sequence reads: CASSERLAGFNGGEQFF. DNA of the CDR3: TGTGCCAGCAGCGAAAGACTAGCGGGATTTAACGGTGGTGAGCAGTTCTTC.

The rearrangement uses TRBV4-1 and TRBJ2-5; D perhaps matches TRBD1 (5 bases). Germline values: CDR1 MGHRA, CDR2 YSYEKL. Trimming stripped 2 bases from V and 5 bases from J, with 9 bases between. CDR3 length: 13 residues. The CDR3 DNA follows: TGCGCCAGCAGCCAACTGAAGGGGGAGACCCAGTACTTC. It translates to CASSQLKGETQYF.

There are many counts of this clonotype. This chain joins TRBV28 and TRBJ1-6; D possibly corresponds to TRBD1 (5 bases). This CDR3 has 15 amino acids. V dropped 7 bases and J dropped 7 bases, with 17 bases sitting between them. Germline values: CDR1 MDHEN, CDR2 SYDVKM. CDR3 in DNA: TGTGCCAGCACCCTGGGGGGAGGCCCCAATTCACCCCTCCACTTT. Its translation: CASTLGGGPNSPLHF.

The chain links TRBV12-3 or TRBV12-4 to TRBJ2-3, with 10 bases fitting TRBD2. V lost 7 bases and J lost 11; bases outside the gene matches: 12. CDR3 length: 14 residues. CDR3 region: CASILGLAGEGQYF. The CDR3 region has the DNA TGTGCCAGCATATTGGGGCTAGCGGGAGAGGGGCAGTATTTT.

This rearrangement joins TRBV28 to TRBJ1-2; no clear D. This CDR3 region has 14 residues. CDR1 MDHEN and CDR2 SYDVKM come from the germline V gene. The ends were cut back, 8 bases at V and 4 bases at J, with 17 bases in the middle. DNA for the CDR3: TGTGCCAGCCGCTCGGGCAGGCCGATCTATGGCTACACCTTC. This gives the protein CASRSGRPIYGYTF.

Notes on this clonotype: One base away lies a much larger clone, so this may be a sequencing read error. This chain links TRBV6-2 or TRBV6-3 with TRBJ1-6; D call uncertain. This CDR3 is built from 13 residues. Germline CDR1 and CDR2: MNHEY and SVGEGT. Trimming removed 0 bases from V and 9 bases from J, with 6 bases in between. CDR3 coding DNA: TGTGCCAGCAGTTACTCCCCGGGTTCACCCCTCCACTTT. Protein product: CASSYSPGSPLHF.

This clonotype was recorded at least ten times. In DNA, the CDR3 is TGTGCCAGCAGCTTAGCGCTGCAGACGCACACTGAAGCTTTCTTT. Protein: CASSLALQTHTEAFF. V gene TRBV7-9 combines with J gene TRBJ1-1; D call uncertain. The ends were cut back, 0 bases at V and 3 bases at J, with 11 bases in the middle. The CDR3 has 15 residues. Germline loops: CDR1 SEHNR, CDR2 FQNEAQ (reference sequence).

V is TRBV27 and J is TRBJ2-1, with no clear D. CDR1 is MNHEY, CDR2 SMNVEV, per germline (reference sequence). The CDR3 is made up of 13 amino acids. V gave up 9 bases and J gave up 9 bases, with 18 bases separating them. Here the CDR3 reads CASTLWPRGEQFF. The CDR3 DNA follows: TGTGCCAGTACCTTGTGGCCCCGCGGTGAGCAGTTCTTC.

The chain joins TRBV5-1 to TRBJ2-1; 14 bases line up with TRBD2. Germline assignment: CDR1 SGHRS and CDR2 YFSETQ. V lost 5 bases and J lost 8; bases outside the gene matches: 3. The CDR3 has 14 residues. Here the CDR3 reads CASSMGLAGDEQFF. The CDR3 nucleotides are TGCGCCAGCAGTATGGGACTAGCGGGAGATGAGCAGTTCTTC.

The chain recombines TRBV20-1 with TRBJ1-1, with D uncertain. The CDR3 loop spans 14 amino acids. CDR1 is DFQATT and CDR2 is SNEGSKA in the germline V gene (reference sequence). V lost 6 bases and J 1 base, leaving 15 bases between the germline ends. In DNA, the CDR3 is TGCAGTGCCAGTTCCCCGTCTTCGAACACTGAAGCTTTCTTT. This codes for CSASSPSSNTEAFF.

Ten or more counts support this clonotype. The chain couples TRBV7-9 to TRBJ2-7, with TRBD2 matching over 7 bases. Per germline, CDR1 SEHNR and CDR2 FQNEAQ (reference sequence). This CDR3 contains 16 residues. After removal of 1 base from V and 3 bases from J, the junction contained 9 bases not matched to a gene. CDR3: CASSLVLEGGSYEQYF. DNA of the CDR3: TGTGCCAGCAGCTTAGTATTGGAGGGCGGGAGCTACGAGCAGTACTTC.

In this sample, this clonotype turned up many times. The chain recombines TRBV6-1 with TRBJ2-7, with TRBD1 identical over 9 bases. The CDR3 loop spans 15 amino acids. The V segment lost 5 bases and the J segment 4 bases; nucleotides outside the gene matches: 9. Per germline, CDR1 MNHNS and CDR2 SASEGT. The CDR3 DNA sequence: TGTGCCAGCAGTACTACCGGGACAGGGTCGTACGAGCAGTACTTC. Its translation is CASSTTGTGSYEQYF.

The CDR3 reads CASSLRAGVGSDTQYF. The CDR3 coding sequence is TGTGCCAGCAGCTTGAGAGCGGGGGTAGGATCAGATACGCAGTATTTT. This sequence joins TRBV11-2 and TRBJ2-3; TRBD2 matches at 8 bases. Germline V CDR1 and CDR2: SGHAT, FQNNGV. The CDR3 extends over 16 amino acids. The V segment lost 3 bases and the J segment 4 bases; nucleotides outside the gene matches: 9.

This clonotype appeared many times. The chain joins TRBV28 to TRBJ2-5; D is possibly TRBD2 (5 bases). The CDR3 covers 15 residues. Germline V gene sequence: CDR1 MDHEN, CDR2 SYDVKM. V lost 3 bases, J lost 5 bases, and 16 bases lay in between. The CDR3 DNA reads as TGTGCCAGCAGTTTTTCGGGTGGAGGATTGGAGACCCAGTACTTC. Amino acid sequence: CASSFSGGGLETQYF.

This clonotype was counted at least ten times. In DNA form, the CDR3 reads TGTGCCAGCAGCTTAGGACTAGCGGTACAAGAGACCCAGTACTTC. Translated: CASSLGLAVQETQYF. V gene TRBV11-2 combines with J gene TRBJ2-5, with 9 positions matching TRBD2. Losses at the gene ends were 1 base for V and 2 bases for J; bases not matched to a gene: 2. Looked up from germline, CDR1 is SGHAT and CDR2 is FQNNGV. The CDR3 covers 15 residues.

At least ten counts were recorded for this clonotype. The rearrangement links TRBV11-2 to TRBJ2-1; 14 nucleotides align to TRBD2. The V and J ends lost 5 bases and 8 bases, in that order; junction bases with no gene match: 8. The CDR3 has 16 residues. Germline CDR1 reads SGHAT; CDR2 reads FQNNGV. The CDR3 here is CASSPGLAGVPYEQFF. CDR3 DNA: TGTGCCAGCAGCCCGGGACTAGCGGGAGTCCCATATGAGCAGTTCTTC.

This chain links TRBV5-1 with TRBJ2-5, with D possibly being TRBD2 (6 bases). V was clipped by 0 bases and J by 2 bases, with 11 bases between them. This CDR3 is built from 15 residues. CDR1 and CDR2 from the germline V gene are SGHRS and YFSETQ. The CDR3 sequence: CASSLEGTQQETQYF. DNA for the CDR3: TGCGCCAGCAGCTTGGAAGGGACTCAGCAAGAGACCCAGTACTTC. The whole variable domain, filled in from reference TRBV5-1 and TRBJ2-5, reads KAGVTQTPRYLIKTRGQQVTLSCSPISGHRSVSWYQQTPGQGLQFLFEYFSETQRNKGNFPGRFSGRQFSNSRSEMNVSTLELGDSALYLCASSLEGTQQETQYFGPGTRLLVL.

The chain has TRBV19 and TRBJ2-2; 8 positions agree with TRBD2. Germline-derived CDR1 and CDR2 are LNHDA and SQIVND (reference sequence). This CDR3 is 17 amino acids long. After removal of 6 bases from V and 2 bases from J, the junction contained 11 bases not matched to a gene. DNA of the CDR3: TGTGCCAGTAGAACCTGGTCGGCGGGAGGAAACACCGGGGAGCTGTTTTTT. It codes for CASRTWSAGGNTGELFF.

In its sample, this clonotype was seen a few times. The genes are TRBV6-1 and TRBJ1-5, with D maybe TRBD1 (5 bases). The CDR3 covers 17 residues. V lost 6 bases and J 0 bases, leaving 18 bases between the germline ends. Germline-derived CDR1 and CDR2 are MNHNS and SASEGT. The chain's CDR3 is CASRAGTGIYSNQPQHF. Here the CDR3 DNA reads TGTGCCAGCAGAGCCGGGACGGGGATCTATAGCAATCAGCCCCAGCATTTT.

Written as DNA, the CDR3 is TGTGCCAGCAGCTCACAGGGTCCTGACTACGAGCAGTACTTC. This gives the protein CASSSQGPDYEQYF. The chain employs TRBV25-1 and TRBJ2-7; weak D call: TRBD1 (6 bases). The length of the CDR3 is 14 residues. V lost 6 bases and J lost 3, with 15 bases in between. Germline V gene sequence: CDR1 MGHDK, CDR2 SYGVNS.

V is TRBV6-1 and J is TRBJ2-3, with 9 bases fitting TRBD2. V lost 6 bases, J lost 5 bases, and 6 bases stayed unmatched. This CDR3 is 14 amino acids long. Germline V gene sequence: CDR1 MNHNS, CDR2 SASEGT. The CDR3 protein is CASSLAGVLDTQYF. DNA of the CDR3: TGTGCCAGCAGCTTAGCGGGAGTCCTAGATACGCAGTATTTT.

The CDR3 is CASRNRDRELETQYF. The CDR3 DNA is TGTGCCAGCAGAAACCGGGACAGGGAGTTGGAGACCCAGTACTTC. The chain employs TRBV28 and TRBJ2-5; 9 bases fit TRBD1. V was clipped by 6 bases and J by 5 bases; unmatched bases: 10. CDR3 length equals 15 residues. From germline, CDR1 is MDHEN and CDR2 SYDVKM.

V and J are TRBV9 and TRBJ2-2, with 7 bases matching TRBD1. CDR3 length: 17 residues. After removal of 7 bases from V and 3 bases from J, the junction contained 15 bases not matched to a gene. Germline CDR1 is SGDLS and CDR2 is YYNGEE. Written as DNA, the CDR3 is TGTGCCAGCGGCCCAGAGGGGGCAGGGGAGTACACCGGGGAGCTGTTTTTT. Its translation is CASGPEGAGEYTGELFF.

The chain combines TRBV29-1 with TRBJ2-7; perhaps D is TRBD1 or TRBD2 (5 bases each). The CDR3 has 12 residues. Germline V gives CDR1 SQVTM, CDR2 ANQGSEA. V shed 0 bases and J shed 6 bases, with 9 bases lying between them. The CDR3 is CSVEDWGTEQYF. The CDR3 nucleotides are TGCAGCGTTGAAGATTGGGGGACCGAGCAGTACTTC.

This clonotype has more than one count but fewer than ten. The rearrangement joins TRBV27 to TRBJ1-5, with unresolved D. V was clipped by 2 bases and J by 3 bases, with 8 bases between them. Germline CDR1 is MNHEY and CDR2 is SMNVEV (reference sequence). CDR3 length: 14 amino acids. The CDR3 loop is CASSLIGTNQPQHF. CDR3 nucleotide sequence: TGTGCCAGCAGTTTAATAGGTACCAATCAGCCCCAGCATTTT.

A word on this clonotype: A read error may explain this, as a much larger clone is one base away. The chain combines TRBV29-1 with TRBJ2-7; D may be TRBD2 (6 bases). Germline CDR1 reads SQVTM; CDR2 reads ANQGSEA. This CDR3 has 12 amino acids. V dropped 4 bases and J dropped 0 bases, with 7 bases sitting between them. The chain's CDR3 is CSVVSGSYEQYF. CDR3 in DNA: TGCAGCGTTGTTAGCGGCTCCTACGAGCAGTACTTC.